Below are 5 T cell receptor beta chains sequenced from a single sample in a study of blood T cell repertoires in COVID-19 (TCRdb year 2020). The library relied on the immunoSEQ multiplex PCR assay. Held by TCRdb, this immuneACCESS table contains in-frame sequences only and omits some clones. Under half of the omission traces to an unresolved V gene where checked; the cause of the rest is unknown. The table for this sample lists about 220,000 clones; 82% of them were counted only once. Roughly 3.5% of the sample is held by the ten biggest clonotypes. The sequenced material came from PBMCs or T cells enriched from blood (not recorded which). The receptors derive from a woman aged 55-69 years who had recovered from COVID-19.

This chain connects TRBV2 to TRBJ2-3, with D tentatively TRBD1 (5 bases). The CDR3 consists of 12 residues. Germline CDR1 SNHLY, CDR2 FYNNEI. V was clipped by 8 bases and J by 0 bases, with 6 bases between them. CDR3 loop: CASRQSTDTQYF. The CDR3 coding sequence is TGTGCCAGCCGACAGAGCACAGATACGCAGTATTTT.

This chain links TRBV5-1 with TRBJ2-3, with 7 bases aligning to TRBD2. Germline V gene lookup returns CDR1 SGHRS and CDR2 YFSETQ. V trimming: 4 bases; J trimming: 1 base; junction bases outside the gene matches: 12. The CDR3 sequence is 17 residues long. CDR3 nucleotides: TGCGCCAGCAGCCCGGGGGGTTCTAGCCCCCGCACAGATACGCAGTATTTT. It codes for CASSPGGSSPRTDTQYF. The complete variable domain, with remaining parts taken from reference TRBV5-1 and TRBJ2-3, reads KAGVTQTPRYLIKTRGQQVTLSCSPISGHRSVSWYQQTPGQGLQFLFEYFSETQRNKGNFPGRFSGRQFSNSRSEMNVSTLELGDSALYLCASSPGGSSPRTDTQYFGPGTRLTVL.

The genes are TRBV11-2 and TRBJ1-4, with 8 bases that match TRBD1. J lost 8 bases, V lost 3 bases, and 8 bases had no gene match. The CDR3 has 15 amino acids. CDR1 and CDR2 from the germline V gene are SGHAT and FQNNGV. CDR3 amino acids: CASSLRQGIGEKLFF. CDR3 in DNA: TGTGCCAGCAGCTTGAGACAGGGGATTGGAGAAAAACTGTTTTTT.

The chain has TRBV18 and TRBJ1-2, with D perhaps matching TRBD1 (5 bases). The V gene lost 1 base and the J gene lost 0 bases, with 24 bases spanning the gap. Germline CDR1 is KGHSH and CDR2 is LQKENI. This CDR3 is 20 amino acids long. The DNA for the CDR3 is TGTGCCAGCTCACCACAAGATACGCCAAGGGGTCCGGTCACTAACTATGGCTACACCTTC. Translated, it gives CASSPQDTPRGPVTNYGYTF.

This clone came up many times. The chain uses TRBV5-1 and TRBJ1-6; D unclear. The germline V gene has CDR1 SGHRS and CDR2 YFSETQ. The CDR3 is 15 amino acids. The ends were cut back, 0 bases at V and 1 base at J, with 5 bases in the middle. CDR3 coding DNA: TGCGCCAGCAGCTTGGCGGGGTCCTATAATTCACCCCTCCACTTT. This gives the protein CASSLAGSYNSPLHF.